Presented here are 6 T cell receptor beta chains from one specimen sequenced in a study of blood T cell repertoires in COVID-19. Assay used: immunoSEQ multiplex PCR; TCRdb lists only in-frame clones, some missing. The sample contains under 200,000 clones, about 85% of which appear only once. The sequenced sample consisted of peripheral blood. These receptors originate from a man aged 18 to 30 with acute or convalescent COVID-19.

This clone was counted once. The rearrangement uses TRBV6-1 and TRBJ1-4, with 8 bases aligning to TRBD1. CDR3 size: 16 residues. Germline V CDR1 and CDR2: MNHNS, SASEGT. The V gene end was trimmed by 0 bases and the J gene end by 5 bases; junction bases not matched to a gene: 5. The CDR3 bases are TGTGCCAGCAGTGAAGCCCCCCACAGGGGGAATGAAAAACTGTTTTTT. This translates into CASSEAPHRGNEKLFF.

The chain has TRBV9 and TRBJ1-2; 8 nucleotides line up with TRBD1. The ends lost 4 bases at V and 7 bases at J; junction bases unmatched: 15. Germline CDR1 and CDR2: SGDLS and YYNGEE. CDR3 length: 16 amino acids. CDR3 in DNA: TGTGCCAGCAGCAAGCGACAGGGGTCACAACTTTTTGGCTACACCTTC. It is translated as CASSKRQGSQLFGYTF.

DNA for the CDR3: TGTGCCAGCAGTCCGACCACAGGGGGAGGCTACACCTTC. It encodes CASSPTTGGGYTF. The V and J genes are TRBV6-2 or TRBV6-3 and TRBJ1-2; 8 bases match TRBD1. V lost 5 bases and J lost 8; bases outside the gene matches: 7. The CDR3 extends over 13 amino acids. Germline assignment: CDR1 MNHEY and CDR2 SVGEGT.

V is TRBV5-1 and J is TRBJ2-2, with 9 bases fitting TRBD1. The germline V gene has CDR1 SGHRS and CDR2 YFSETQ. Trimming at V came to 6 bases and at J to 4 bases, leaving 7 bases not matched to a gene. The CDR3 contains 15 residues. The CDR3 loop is CASTRGTGSTGELFF. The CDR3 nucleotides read TGCGCCAGCACCCGAGGGACAGGGAGCACCGGGGAGCTGTTTTTT.

CDR3 sequence: CASSEYSGSAEAFF. The CDR3 region has the DNA TGTGCCAGCAGTGAATATTCGGGAAGCGCTGAAGCTTTCTTT. The genes are TRBV25-1 and TRBJ1-1; D gene unclear. The CDR3 sequence is 14 residues long. CDR1 and CDR2 from the germline V gene are MGHDK and SYGVNS. The ends were cut back, 0 bases at V and 6 bases at J, with 11 bases in the middle.

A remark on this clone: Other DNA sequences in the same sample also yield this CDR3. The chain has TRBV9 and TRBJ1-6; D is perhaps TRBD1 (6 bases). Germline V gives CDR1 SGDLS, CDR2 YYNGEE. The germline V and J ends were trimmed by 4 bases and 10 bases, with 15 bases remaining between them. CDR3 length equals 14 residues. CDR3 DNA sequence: TGTGCCAGCAGCCCTAGACAGGCAGGCTCACCCCTCCACTTT. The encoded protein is CASSPRQAGSPLHF.